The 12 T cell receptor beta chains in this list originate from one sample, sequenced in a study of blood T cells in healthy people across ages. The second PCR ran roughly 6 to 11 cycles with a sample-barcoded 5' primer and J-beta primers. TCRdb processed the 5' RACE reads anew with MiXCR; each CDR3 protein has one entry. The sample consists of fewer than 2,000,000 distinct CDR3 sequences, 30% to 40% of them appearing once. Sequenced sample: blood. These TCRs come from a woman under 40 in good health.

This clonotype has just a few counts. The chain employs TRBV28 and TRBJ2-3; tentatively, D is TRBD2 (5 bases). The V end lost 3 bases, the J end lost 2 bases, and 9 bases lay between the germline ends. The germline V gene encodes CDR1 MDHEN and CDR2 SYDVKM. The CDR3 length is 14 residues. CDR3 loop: CASSLRAATDTQYF. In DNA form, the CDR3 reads TGTGCCAGCAGTTTGAGGGCTGCCACAGATACGCAGTATTTT.

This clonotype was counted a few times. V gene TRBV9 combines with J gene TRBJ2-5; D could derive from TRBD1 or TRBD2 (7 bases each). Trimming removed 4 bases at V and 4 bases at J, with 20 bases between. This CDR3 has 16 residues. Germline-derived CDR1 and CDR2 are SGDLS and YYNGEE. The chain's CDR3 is CASSPKEGGGRETQYF. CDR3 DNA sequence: TGTGCCAGCAGCCCAAAGGAAGGGGGCGGGAGAGAGACCCAGTACTTC.

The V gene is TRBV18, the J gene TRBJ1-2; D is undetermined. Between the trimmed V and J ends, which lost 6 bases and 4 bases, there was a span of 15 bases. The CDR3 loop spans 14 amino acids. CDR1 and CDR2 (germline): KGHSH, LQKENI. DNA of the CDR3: TGTGCCAGCTCTACTTCGATAGGGTTCTATGGCTACACCTTC. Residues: CASSTSIGFYGYTF.

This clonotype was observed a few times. The CDR3 DNA is TGTGCCAGCACCCTCCGGGGACTAGCGGGAGGTCTGACGCGGGGCACCGGGGAGCTGTTTTTT. Protein: CASTLRGLAGGLTRGTGELFF. The chain links TRBV12-3 or TRBV12-4 to TRBJ2-2; 15 nucleotides match TRBD2. The junction had 19 bases not matched to a gene; V was cut back by 7 bases and J by 4 bases. The CDR3 runs to 21 residues.

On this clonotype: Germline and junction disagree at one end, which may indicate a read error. The CDR3 bases are TGTACCAGCAGCCAGAAACAGGGGCCCCTCTATGGCTACACCTTC. Encoded protein: CTSSQKQGPLYGYTF. The chain recombines TRBV3-1 with TRBJ1-2, with 7 bases identical to TRBD1. Germline V gene sequence: CDR1 LGHDT, CDR2 YNNKEL (reference sequence). The CDR3 covers 15 residues.

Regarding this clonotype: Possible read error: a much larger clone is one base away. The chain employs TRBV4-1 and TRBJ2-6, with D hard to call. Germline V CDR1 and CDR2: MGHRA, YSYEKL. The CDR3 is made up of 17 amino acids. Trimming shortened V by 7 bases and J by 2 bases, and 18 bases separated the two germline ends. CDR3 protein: CASTLGRASPGANVLTF. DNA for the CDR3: TGCGCCAGCACCCTAGGAAGGGCAAGCCCTGGGGCCAACGTCCTGACTTTC.

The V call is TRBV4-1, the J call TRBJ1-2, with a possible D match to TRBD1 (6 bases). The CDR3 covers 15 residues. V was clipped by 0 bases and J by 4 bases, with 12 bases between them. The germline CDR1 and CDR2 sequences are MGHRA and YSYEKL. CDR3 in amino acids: CASSQERGVGYGYTF. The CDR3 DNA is TGCGCCAGCAGCCAAGAAAGGGGGGTCGGCTATGGCTACACCTTC.

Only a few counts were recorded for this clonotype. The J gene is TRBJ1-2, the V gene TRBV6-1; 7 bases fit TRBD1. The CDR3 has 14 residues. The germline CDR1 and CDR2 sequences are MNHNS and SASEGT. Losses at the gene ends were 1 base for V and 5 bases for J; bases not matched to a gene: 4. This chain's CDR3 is CASSEVETGYGYTF. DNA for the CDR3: TGTGCCAGCAGTGAAGTAGAGACAGGGTATGGCTACACCTTC.

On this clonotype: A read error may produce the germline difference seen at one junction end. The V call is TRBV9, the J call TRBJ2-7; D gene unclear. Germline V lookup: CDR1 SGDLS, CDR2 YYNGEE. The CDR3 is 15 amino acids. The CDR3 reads CAGSVESGQTYEQYF. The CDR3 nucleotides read TGTGCCGGCAGCGTAGAGTCCGGCCAGACCTACGAGCAGTACTTC.

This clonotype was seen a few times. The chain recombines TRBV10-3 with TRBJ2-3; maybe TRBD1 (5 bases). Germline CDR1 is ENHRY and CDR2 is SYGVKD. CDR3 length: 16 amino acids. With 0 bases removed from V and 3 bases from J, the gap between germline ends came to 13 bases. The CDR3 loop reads CAISESKGRGTDTQYF. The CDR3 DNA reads TGTGCCATCAGTGAGTCGAAGGGTAGGGGTACAGATACGCAGTATTTT.

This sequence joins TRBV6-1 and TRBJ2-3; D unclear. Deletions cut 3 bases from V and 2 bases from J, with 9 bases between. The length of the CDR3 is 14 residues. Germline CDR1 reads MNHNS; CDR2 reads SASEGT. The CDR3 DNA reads TGTGCCAGCAGTGAGGCAGTTACCACAGATACGCAGTATTTT. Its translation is CASSEAVTTDTQYF.

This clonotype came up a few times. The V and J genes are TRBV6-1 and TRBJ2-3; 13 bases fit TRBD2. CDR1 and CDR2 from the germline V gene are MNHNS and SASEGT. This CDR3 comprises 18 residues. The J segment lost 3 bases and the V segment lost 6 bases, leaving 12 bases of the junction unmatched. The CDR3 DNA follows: TGTGCCAGCAGGGGACTAGCGGGGAATGTCGTTGGTACAGATACGCAGTATTTT. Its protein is CASRGLAGNVVGTDTQYF.